This TCR beta chain stems from a study of T cell responses to AZD1222 COVID-19 vaccine. Background on the study: Second-dose intervals near 4 or 12 weeks were combined. Study-wide findings and caveats: Females outnumbered males among donors, who were mostly white British; clonal diversity was possibly underestimated.

Measured with immunoSEQ multiplex PCR; TCRdb has only the in-frame clones, and not every one. The sample carries some 130,000 clones, over 75% recorded once. In regard to this clone: Its specificity is unknown.

CDR1 is MNHEY, CDR2 SVGAGI, per germline. The CDR3 is 14 residues long. Trimming took 2 bases from V and 8 from J, leaving 12 bases between them. The rearrangement uses TRBV6-5 and TRBJ2-2, with D tentatively TRBD1 or TRBD2 (6 bases each). Here the sequenced sample was peripheral blood, taken on day 0 of AZD1222 vaccination. This sequence originates from an adult in good health. The CDR3 sequence: CASSYPGGVGELFF. In DNA form, the CDR3 reads TGTGCCAGCAGTTACCCCGGGGGCGTTGGGGAGCTGTTTTTT.